This TCR beta chain appears in the sequencing data of a study of blood T cell repertoires in COVID-19. Study in general: Acute-phase and convalescent COVID-19 samples originated in the United States, Italy and Spain.

This CDR3 spans 16 amino acids. The junction had 7 bases not matched to a gene; V was cut back by 1 base and J by 4 bases. Germline V gene data show CDR1 as MDHEN and CDR2 as SYDVKM. TCRdb's copy holds only in-frame clones and misses some; the assay was immunoSEQ multiplex PCR. The sample lists a few hundred thousand clones, about 89% occurring once. Specimen: PBMCs or T cells enriched from blood (not recorded which). The clonotype comes from a human donor in a cohort exposed to, infected with or recovered from COVID-19 (not recorded which). The donor label of this sample is uncertain. The V call is TRBV28, the J call TRBJ2-1; 7 bases fit TRBD1. CDR3 bases: TGTGCCAGCAGTTTATCCGCGAGACAGGGATACAATGAGCAGTTCTTC. This codes for CASSLSARQGYNEQFF.